Detailed here is one T cell receptor (beta chain). In the original workflow: From reference gene primer amplification, estimates of nucleated cell counts were derived. The method was immunoSEQ multiplex PCR; TCRdb's version includes in-frame clones alone and lacks a portion of them. That table supplies the V and J calls and clone size; D and trimming were determined from the DNA. In the table there are about 380,000 clones, about 87% of which are singletons. This sample stems from a study of blood T cell repertoires in COVID-19. Study-wide context: PBMCs, B-cell-depleted T cells, or T cells were the source of the cDNA or gDNA that made up the material.

The CDR3 totals 14 residues. Trimming cost V 2 bases and J 2 bases, with 7 bases left between them. CDR1 and CDR2 (germline): WSHSY, SAAADI. Participants were aged about 18 to 90 years, lived in about two dozen US areas, and enrolled virtually. Donors in Cohort 3 who had recovered were those with two negative PCRs, healthcare professional clearance, or resolution of their symptoms. This chain joins TRBV10-2 and TRBJ2-1; D not certain. Sequencing input: PBMCs or T cells enriched from blood (not recorded which). The TCR was taken from a man younger than 40 who had recovered from COVID-19. The CDR3 loop is CASSEALAYNEQFF. CDR3 DNA sequence: TGCGCCAGCAGTGAGGCTCTAGCCTACAATGAGCAGTTCTTC.